The rows below give T cell receptor beta chains drawn from one sample of a study of blood T cells in healthy people across ages. MiXCR, run by TCRdb on the 5' RACE reads, gives a single entry per CDR3 protein. The sample contains 1.8 million or so distinct CDR3 sequences, about 39% of which appear only once. Material for sequencing was blood. The receptors come from a human donor in good health. Each CDR3 is given with its conserved first and last residue. A D gene is named only where the DNA matches it firmly. For some rows the clone size is stated as once, few or many, or as a class when expanded; others skip it.

d_call j_call cdr3_length clone_size v_call cdr3_nt cdr3_aa
NA TRBJ2-2 14 NA TRBV6-2/TRBV6-3 TGTGCCAGCAGCCCCACAGGGTTCACCGGGGAGCGGTTTTTT CASSPTGFTGERFF
NA TRBJ2-7 13 few TRBV6-5 TGTGCCAGCAGTTACTCAGAAGGGAACGAGCAGTACTTC CASSYSEGNEQYF
TRBD2 TRBJ2-3 15 NA TRBV6-6 TGTGCCAGCAGCCAAACTCTAGCGGGGGGCGATACGCAGAATTTT CASSQTLAGGDTQNF
TRBD2 TRBJ2-1 15 few TRBV28 TGTGCCAGCAGTTCACCGGGACTAGGGACTCTAAAGCAGTTCTTC CASSSPGLGTLKQFF
TRBD2 TRBJ2-1 15 few TRBV28 TGTGCCAGCAGATCTAGCGGGGGCCCATACAATGAGCAGTTCTTC CASRSSGGPYNEQFF
NA TRBJ1-2 14 NA TRBV30 TGTGCCTGGAGTGTGGCGGGGGCCAACTATGGCTACACCTTC CAWSVAGANYGYTF
NA TRBJ2-7 17 NA TRBV5-1 TGCGCCAGCAGCTTACGATTCCAGGGGACGGGGTCCTACGAGCAGTACTTC CASSLRFQGTGSYEQYF
TRBD2 TRBJ2-7 16 NA TRBV7-2 TGTGCCAGCAGCTCGTCCGCGGGACTAGCGGTCTACGAGCAGTACTTC CASSSSAGLAVYEQYF
NA TRBJ2-5 17 few TRBV14 TGTGCCAGCAGCCAAGAGGGTCCGGCCGAAGGCCAAGAGACCCAGTACTTC CASSQEGPAEGQETQYF
NA TRBJ2-5 12 NA TRBV20-1 TGCAGTGCACCGTTCCGGGGGAATGAGCAGTACTTC CSAPFRGNEQYF
NA TRBJ1-2 12 NA TRBV20-1 TGCAGTGCCCAGCGGGGGGCCGGTGGCTACACCTTC CSAQRGAGGYTF